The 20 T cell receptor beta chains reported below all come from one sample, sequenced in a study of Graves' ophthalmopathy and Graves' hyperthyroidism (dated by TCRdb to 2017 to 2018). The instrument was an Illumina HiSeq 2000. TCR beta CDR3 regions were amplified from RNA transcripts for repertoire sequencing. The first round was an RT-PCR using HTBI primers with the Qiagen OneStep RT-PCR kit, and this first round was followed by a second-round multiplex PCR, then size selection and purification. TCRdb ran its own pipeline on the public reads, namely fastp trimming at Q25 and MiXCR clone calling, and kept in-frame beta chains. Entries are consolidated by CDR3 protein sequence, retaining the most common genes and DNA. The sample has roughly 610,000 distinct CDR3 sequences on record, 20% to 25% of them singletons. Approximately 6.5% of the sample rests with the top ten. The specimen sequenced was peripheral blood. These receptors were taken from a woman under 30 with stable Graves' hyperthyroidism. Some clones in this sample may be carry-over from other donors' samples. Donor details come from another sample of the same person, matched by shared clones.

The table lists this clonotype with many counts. CDR3 in amino acids: CSATGTYEQYF. The CDR3 coding sequence is TGCAGTGCTACGGGCACCTACGAGCAGTACTTC. This chain connects TRBV20-1 to TRBJ2-7; D remains unclear. The CDR3 has 11 amino acids. CDR1 is DFQATT and CDR2 is SNEGSKA in the germline V gene (reference sequence). V lost 4 bases and J lost 2, with 6 bases in between.

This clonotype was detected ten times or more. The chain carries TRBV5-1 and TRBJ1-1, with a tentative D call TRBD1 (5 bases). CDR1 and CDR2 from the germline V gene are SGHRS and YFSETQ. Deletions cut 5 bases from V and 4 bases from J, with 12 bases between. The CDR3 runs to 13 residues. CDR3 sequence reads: CASRVGTTTEAFF. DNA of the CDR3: TGCGCCAGCAGGGTTGGGACTACCACTGAAGCTTTCTTT. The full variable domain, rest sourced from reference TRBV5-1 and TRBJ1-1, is KAGVTQTPRYLIKTRGQQVTLSCSPISGHRSVSWYQQTPGQGLQFLFEYFSETQRNKGNFPGRFSGRQFSNSRSEMNVSTLELGDSALYLCASRVGTTTEAFFGQGTRLTVV.

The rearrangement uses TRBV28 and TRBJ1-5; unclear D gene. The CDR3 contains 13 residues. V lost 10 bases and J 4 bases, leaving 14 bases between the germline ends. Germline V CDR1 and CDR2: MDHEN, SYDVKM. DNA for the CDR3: TGTGCCACGACCCTGAACCGAAATCAGCCCCAGCATTTT. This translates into CATTLNRNQPQHF.

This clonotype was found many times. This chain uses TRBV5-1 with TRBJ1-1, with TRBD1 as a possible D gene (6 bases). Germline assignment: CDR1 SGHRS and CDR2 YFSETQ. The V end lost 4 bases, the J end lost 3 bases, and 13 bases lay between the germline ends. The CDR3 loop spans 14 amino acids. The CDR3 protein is CASSAYRVDTEAFF. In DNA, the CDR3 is TGCGCCAGCAGCGCCTACAGGGTTGACACTGAAGCTTTCTTT.

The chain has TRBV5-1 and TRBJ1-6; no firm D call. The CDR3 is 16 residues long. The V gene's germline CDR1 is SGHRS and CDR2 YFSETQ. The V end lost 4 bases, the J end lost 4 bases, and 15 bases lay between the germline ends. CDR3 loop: CASSQARTVYNSPLHF. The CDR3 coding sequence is TGCGCCAGCAGCCAAGCCCGGACGGTATATAATTCACCCCTCCACTTT. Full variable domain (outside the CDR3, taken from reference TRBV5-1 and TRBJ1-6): KAGVTQTPRYLIKTRGQQVTLSCSPISGHRSVSWYQQTPGQGLQFLFEYFSETQRNKGNFPGRFSGRQFSNSRSEMNVSTLELGDSALYLCASSQARTVYNSPLHFGNGTRLTVT.

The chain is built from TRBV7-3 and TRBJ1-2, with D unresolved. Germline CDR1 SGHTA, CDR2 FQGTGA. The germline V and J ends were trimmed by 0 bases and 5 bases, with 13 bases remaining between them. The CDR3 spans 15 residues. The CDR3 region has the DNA TGTGCCAGCAGCTTAACTAGGGCGCGGAGGTATGGCTACACCTTC. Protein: CASSLTRARRYGYTF.

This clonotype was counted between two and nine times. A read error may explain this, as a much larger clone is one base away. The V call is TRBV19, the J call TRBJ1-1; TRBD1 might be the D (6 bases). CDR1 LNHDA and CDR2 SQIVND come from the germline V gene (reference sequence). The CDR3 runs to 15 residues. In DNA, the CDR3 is TGTGCCAGTAGTATCTTCGGACAGATGAACATTGAAGCTTTCTTT. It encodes CASSIFGQMNIEAFF.

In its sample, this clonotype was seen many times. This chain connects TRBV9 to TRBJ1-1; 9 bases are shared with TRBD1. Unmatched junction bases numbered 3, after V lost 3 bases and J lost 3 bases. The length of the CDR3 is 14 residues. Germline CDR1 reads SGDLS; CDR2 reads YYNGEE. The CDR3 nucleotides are TGTGCCAGCAGCGCCGACAGGGGGGACACTGAAGCTTTCTTT. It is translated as CASSADRGDTEAFF.

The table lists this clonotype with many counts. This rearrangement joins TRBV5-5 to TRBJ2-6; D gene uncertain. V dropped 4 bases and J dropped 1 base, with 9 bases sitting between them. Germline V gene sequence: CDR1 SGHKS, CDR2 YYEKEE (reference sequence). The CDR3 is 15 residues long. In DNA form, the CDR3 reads TGTGCCAGCAGCCTGAAGAGTTCTGGGGCCAACGTCCTGACTTTC. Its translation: CASSLKSSGANVLTF.

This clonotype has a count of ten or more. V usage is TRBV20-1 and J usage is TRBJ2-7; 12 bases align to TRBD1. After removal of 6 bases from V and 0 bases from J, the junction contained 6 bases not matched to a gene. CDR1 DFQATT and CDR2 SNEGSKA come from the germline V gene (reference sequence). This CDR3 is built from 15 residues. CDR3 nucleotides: TGCAGTGCCACCGGGACAGGGGGCATCTCCTACGAGCAGTACTTC. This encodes CSATGTGGISYEQYF.

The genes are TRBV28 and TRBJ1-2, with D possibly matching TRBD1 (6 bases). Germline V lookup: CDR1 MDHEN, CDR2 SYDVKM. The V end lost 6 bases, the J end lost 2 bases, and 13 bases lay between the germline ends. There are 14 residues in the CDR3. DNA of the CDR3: TGTGCCAGCAGCACCCTAGGGGGGAACTATGGCTACACCTTC. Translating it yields CASSTLGGNYGYTF.

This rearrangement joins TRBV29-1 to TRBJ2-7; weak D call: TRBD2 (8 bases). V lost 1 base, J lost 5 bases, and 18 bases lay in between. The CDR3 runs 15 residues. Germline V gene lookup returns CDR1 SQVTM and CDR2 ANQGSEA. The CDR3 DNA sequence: TGCAGCGTTGAAGGCGGGAGGCAGGGGGTCCACGAGCAGTACGTC. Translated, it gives CSVEGGRQGVHEQYV.

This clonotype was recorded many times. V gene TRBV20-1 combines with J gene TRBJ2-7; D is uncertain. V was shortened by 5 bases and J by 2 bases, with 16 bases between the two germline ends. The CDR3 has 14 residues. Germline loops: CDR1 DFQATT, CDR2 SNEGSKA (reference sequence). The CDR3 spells CSAYIAVQPYEQYF. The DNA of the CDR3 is TGCAGTGCTTATATCGCGGTCCAACCCTACGAGCAGTACTTC.

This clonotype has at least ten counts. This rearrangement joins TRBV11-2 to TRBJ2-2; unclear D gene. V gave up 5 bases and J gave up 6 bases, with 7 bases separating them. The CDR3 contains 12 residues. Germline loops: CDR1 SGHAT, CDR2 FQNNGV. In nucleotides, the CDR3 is TGTGCCAGCAGCCAACGTCCCGGGGAGCTGTTTTTT. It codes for CASSQRPGELFF.

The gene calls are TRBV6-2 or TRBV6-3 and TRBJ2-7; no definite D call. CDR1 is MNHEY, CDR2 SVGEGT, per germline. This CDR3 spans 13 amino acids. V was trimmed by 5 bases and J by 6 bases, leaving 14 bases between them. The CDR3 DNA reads TGTGCCAGCAGTCTAACCGAGAACGGCGAGCAGTACTTC. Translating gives CASSLTENGEQYF.

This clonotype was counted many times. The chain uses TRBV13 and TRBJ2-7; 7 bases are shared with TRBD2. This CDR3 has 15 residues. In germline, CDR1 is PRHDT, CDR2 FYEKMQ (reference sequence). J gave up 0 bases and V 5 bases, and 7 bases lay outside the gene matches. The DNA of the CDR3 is TGTGCCAGCAGCCCGGGGAGGGGCAGCTCCTACGAGCAGTACTTC. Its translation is CASSPGRGSSYEQYF.

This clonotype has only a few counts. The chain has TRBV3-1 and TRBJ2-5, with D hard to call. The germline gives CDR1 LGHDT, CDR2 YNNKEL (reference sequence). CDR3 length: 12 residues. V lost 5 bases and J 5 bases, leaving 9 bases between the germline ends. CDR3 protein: CASSYRLETQYF. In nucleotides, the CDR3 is TGTGCCAGCAGCTATCGGCTGGAGACCCAGTACTTC.

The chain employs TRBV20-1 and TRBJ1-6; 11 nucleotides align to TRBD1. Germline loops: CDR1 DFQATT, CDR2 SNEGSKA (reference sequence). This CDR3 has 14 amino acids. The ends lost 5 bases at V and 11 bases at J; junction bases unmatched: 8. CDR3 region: CSAAGTGGRTPLHF. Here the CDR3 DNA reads TGCAGTGCTGCCGGGACAGGGGGGAGAACACCCCTCCACTTT.

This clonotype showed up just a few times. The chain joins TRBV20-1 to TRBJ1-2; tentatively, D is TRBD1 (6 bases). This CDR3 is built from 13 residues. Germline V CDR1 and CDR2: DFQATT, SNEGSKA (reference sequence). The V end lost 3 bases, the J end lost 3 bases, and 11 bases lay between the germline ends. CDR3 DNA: TGCAGTGCTAGGGACAGAACCGACTATGGCTACACCTTC. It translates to CSARDRTDYGYTF.

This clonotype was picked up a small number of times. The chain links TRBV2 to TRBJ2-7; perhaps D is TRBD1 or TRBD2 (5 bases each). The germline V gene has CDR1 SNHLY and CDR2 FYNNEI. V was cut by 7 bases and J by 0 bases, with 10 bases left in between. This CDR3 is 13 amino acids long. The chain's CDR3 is CASMWGSSYEQYF. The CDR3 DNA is TGTGCCAGCATGTGGGGGAGCTCCTACGAGCAGTACTTC.